This paragraph covers one T cell receptor (beta chain) sequence. The antigen is not known. Donors each contributed one blood sample measuring 2 to 2.5 ml. The data derive from a study of monozygotic twins with inflammatory bowel disease. Study-level points and caveats: No one strong IBD-associated signal or clonotype was supported.

Making each TCR library took approximately 3,700 ng of total RNA. TCRdb re-called the 5' RACE reads and catalogs CDR3 proteins one per entry, DNA excluded. The repertoire table contains over 150,000 distinct CDR3 sequences. The CDR3 is 14 amino acids. Germline CDR1 is LNHDA and CDR2 is SQIVND (reference sequence). The chain uses TRBV19 and TRBJ2-1; with no DNA, the TCRdb D assignment of TRBD1 cannot be verified. This receptor was obtained from a human donor with ulcerative colitis or Crohn's disease, or a healthy co-twin of an affected twin (not recorded which). Sequenced material: blood. CDR3: CASSIESPPRRQFF.